This TCR beta chain appears in the sequencing data of a study of blood T cell repertoires in COVID-19. The wider study: The samples span acute and convalescent COVID-19 from the United States, Italy and Spain. Nucleic acid was either cDNA or gDNA, and it came from T cells, B-cell-depleted T cells, or PBMCs.

CDR3 length: 12 residues. Germline V gene data show CDR1 as SGDLS and CDR2 as YYNGEE. Trimming took off 1 base at V and 5 bases at J, with 6 bases between the two ends. Some clones are missing from TCRdb's copy, which holds only in-frame ones; the method was immunoSEQ multiplex PCR. The sample gives a few hundred thousand clones, approximately 87% of which show up once; 1.5% to 2% is in the top ten. The receptor was isolated from a woman in her thirties or forties who had recovered from COVID-19. The material sequenced was PBMCs or T cells enriched from blood (not recorded which). The gene calls are TRBV9 and TRBJ1-1; no clear D. In nucleotides, the CDR3 is TGTGCCAGCAGCGTAACTGAGACTGAAGCTTTCTTT. It codes for CASSVTETEAFF.